This T cell receptor beta chain was recovered during a study of T cells in Graves' hyperthyroidism and ophthalmopathy. Background on the study: Peripheral blood draws took place at initial diagnosis, ahead of any treatment.

Over 8 ml fresh peripheral blood yielded the PBMCs. Regions amplified from RNA transcripts were the TCR beta CDR3 regions. With the HTBI primer set, the TCR CDR3 went through a first round of RT-PCR. A single record per CDR3 protein comes from TCRdb applying MiXCR to the multiplex PCR reads. The sample has approximately 600,000 distinct CDR3 sequences, less than 25% seen once. The CDR3 has 14 residues. Germline lookup yields CDR1 MDHEN and CDR2 SYDVKM. V was clipped by 3 bases and J by 2 bases; unmatched bases: 4. This TCR came from a young man with Graves' ophthalmopathy. The chain is built from TRBV28 and TRBJ2-7; 7 positions match TRBD1. The specimen sequenced was blood. The CDR3 nucleotides read TGTGCCAGCAGTTTCCCTGACAGGGCCTACGAGCAGTACTTC. Its translation is CASSFPDRAYEQYF.